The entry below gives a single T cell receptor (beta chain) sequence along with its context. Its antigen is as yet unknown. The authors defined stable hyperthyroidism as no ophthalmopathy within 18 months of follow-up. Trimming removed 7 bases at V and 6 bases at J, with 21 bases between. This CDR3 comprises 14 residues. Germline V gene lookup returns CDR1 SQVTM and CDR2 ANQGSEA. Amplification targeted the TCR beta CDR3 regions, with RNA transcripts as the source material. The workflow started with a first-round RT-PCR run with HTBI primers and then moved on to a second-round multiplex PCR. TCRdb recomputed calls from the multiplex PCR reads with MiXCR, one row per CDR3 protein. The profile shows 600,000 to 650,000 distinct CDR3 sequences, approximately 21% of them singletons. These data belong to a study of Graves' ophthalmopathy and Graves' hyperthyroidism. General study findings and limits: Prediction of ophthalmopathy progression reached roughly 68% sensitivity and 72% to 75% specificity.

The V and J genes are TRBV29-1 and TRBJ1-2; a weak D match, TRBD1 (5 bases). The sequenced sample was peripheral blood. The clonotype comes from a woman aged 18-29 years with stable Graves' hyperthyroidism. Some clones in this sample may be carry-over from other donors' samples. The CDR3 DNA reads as TGCAGCGCCGACCAACCCCCAGGGTACCATGGCTACACCTTC. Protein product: CSADQPPGYHGYTF. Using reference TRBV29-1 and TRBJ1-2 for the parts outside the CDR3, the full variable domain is SAVISQKPSRDICQRGTSLTIQCQVDSQVTMMFWYRQQPGQSLTLIATANQGSEATYESGFVIDKFPISRPNLTFSTLTVSNMSPEDSSIYLCSADQPPGYHGYTFGSGTRLTVV.